Listed here are 21 T cell receptor beta chains from one sample, sequenced in a study of OX40 agonist ivuxolimab in advanced cancers. Method: immunoSEQ multiplex PCR; TCRdb's copy keeps in-frame clones and lacks some. The table lists 30,000 to 40,000 clones, under 85% of them singletons, with roughly 15% in the top ten. Sequences were derived from CD4+ or CD8+ T cells sorted from blood, sampled in a trial of the OX40 agonist ivuxolimab. Receptors originate from an adult with an advanced solid tumor such as melanoma, head and neck, liver or kidney cancer.

A few counts support this clone. The genes are TRBV6-6 and TRBJ2-3; D is undetermined. The CDR3 loop spans 13 amino acids. Looked up from germline, CDR1 is MNHNY and CDR2 is SVGAGI (reference sequence). With 11 bases removed from V and 2 bases from J, the gap between germline ends came to 14 bases. In DNA, the CDR3 is TGTGCCTCCAGGTCCGTTATCACAGATACGCAGTATTTT. As protein: CASRSVITDTQYF.

V and J are TRBV6-1 and TRBJ1-2; D not resolved. The V and J ends lost 0 bases and 2 bases respectively, with 13 bases between them. CDR3 size: 16 residues. Germline CDR1 MNHNS, CDR2 SASEGT. The CDR3: CASSEAGPPLNYGYTF. CDR3 nucleotide sequence: TGTGCCAGCAGTGAAGCCGGGCCCCCTCTAAACTATGGCTACACCTTC.

This rearrangement joins TRBV5-1 to TRBJ1-1, with a weak D call TRBD1 (5 bases). Germline V gene lookup returns CDR1 SGHRS and CDR2 YFSETQ. This CDR3 contains 16 residues. The ends were cut back, 5 bases at V and 5 bases at J, with 22 bases in the middle. CDR3 loop: CASRTFKGSGGTEAFF. DNA for the CDR3: TGCGCCAGCAGGACTTTTAAGGGGTCTGGAGGTACTGAAGCTTTCTTT. The full variable domain, rest sourced from reference TRBV5-1 and TRBJ1-1, is KAGVTQTPRYLIKTRGQQVTLSCSPISGHRSVSWYQQTPGQGLQFLFEYFSETQRNKGNFPGRFSGRQFSNSRSEMNVSTLELGDSALYLCASRTFKGSGGTEAFFGQGTRLTVV.

The chain links TRBV7-9 to TRBJ1-1; D is undetermined. V was pared by 0 bases and J by 4 bases, with 12 bases between. Germline V CDR1 and CDR2: SEHNR, FQNEAQ (reference sequence). The length of the CDR3 is 15 residues. The CDR3 sequence: CASSLAKSGGTEAFF. The CDR3 DNA follows: TGTGCCAGCAGCTTAGCGAAGTCGGGAGGCACTGAAGCTTTCTTT.

CDR3 in DNA: TGTGCCAGCAGATCTAGCGGGTTTTACAATGAGCAGTTCTTC. It yields the protein CASRSSGFYNEQFF. The gene calls are TRBV6-7 and TRBJ2-1; TRBD2 matches 8 bases. TRBV6-7 is placed among ORFs of uncertain function. V lost 6 bases and J lost 4; bases outside the gene matches: 5. The CDR3 is 14 amino acids.

This clone was detected a few times. This CDR3 reads CASSPRPTGTGANVLTF. The DNA of the CDR3 is TGTGCCAGCAGCCCTCGACCCACAGGGACCGGGGCCAACGTCCTGACTTTC. The rearrangement links TRBV7-8 to TRBJ2-6; a possible D gene is TRBD1 (6 bases). V lost 5 bases and J lost 4, with 18 bases in between. The CDR3 contains 17 residues. The germline V gene encodes CDR1 SGHVS and CDR2 FQNEAQ.

The V gene is TRBV5-4, the J gene TRBJ2-2; the D is unclear. V lost 4 bases to trimming and J lost 4 bases, with 17 bases between them. From germline, CDR1 is SGHNT and CDR2 YYREEE (reference sequence). The CDR3 is made up of 16 amino acids. The CDR3 sequence is CASSAVGSRFTGELFF. The CDR3 region has the DNA TGTGCCAGCAGCGCGGTGGGAAGCCGATTCACCGGGGAGCTGTTTTTT.

This clone was seen a single time. V gene TRBV4-2 combines with J gene TRBJ1-2, with a weak D call TRBD1 (5 bases). Trimming shortened V by 4 bases and J by 4 bases, and 10 bases separated the two germline ends. Germline V gene data show CDR1 as LGHNA and CDR2 as YNFKEQ. This CDR3 is 13 amino acids long. The CDR3: CASSRDGGYGYTF. As DNA, the CDR3 is TGTGCCAGCAGCCGGGACGGTGGCTATGGCTACACCTTC.

The rearrangement uses TRBV28 and TRBJ1-1; D is unclear. CDR1 is MDHEN and CDR2 is SYDVKM in the germline V gene. The CDR3 loop spans 13 amino acids. The V end was cut by 8 bases, the J end by 1 base, with 11 bases between. The CDR3 nucleotides read TGTGCCAGCTTGACGGACCCGAACACTGAAGCTTTCTTT. Protein: CASLTDPNTEAFF.

The rearrangement uses TRBV10-3 and TRBJ1-1, with a tentative D call TRBD1 (5 bases). The germline V gene has CDR1 ENHRY and CDR2 SYGVKD. There are 14 residues in the CDR3. V lost 2 bases and J 3 bases, leaving 10 bases between the germline ends. In DNA, the CDR3 is TGTGCCATCAGTGAGGGTACAGGCTACACTGAAGCTTTCTTT. Its protein is CAISEGTGYTEAFF.

The chain recombines TRBV6-1 with TRBJ1-2, with TRBD1 as a possible D gene (6 bases). With 10 bases removed from V and 7 bases from J, the gap between germline ends came to 16 bases. The CDR3 runs 12 residues. Germline V gives CDR1 MNHNS, CDR2 SASEGT. Here the CDR3 DNA reads TGTGCCACTACGGACAGTCCCTCTGGCTACACCTTC. This codes for CATTDSPSGYTF.

V is TRBV7-2 and J is TRBJ1-6; tentative D call: TRBD1 (5 bases). Per germline, CDR1 SGHTA and CDR2 FQGNSA. This CDR3 spans 15 amino acids. V was shortened by 6 bases and J by 7 bases, with 16 bases between the two germline ends. The CDR3 DNA reads TGTGCCAGCAGACCGCCTGGGACGATAAATTCACCCCTCCACTTT. Protein sequence: CASRPPGTINSPLHF.

This chain connects TRBV29-1 to TRBJ2-5, with 9 bases identical to TRBD2. The CDR3 covers 14 residues. The germline gives CDR1 SQVTM, CDR2 ANQGSEA. Trimming at V came to 7 bases and at J to 5 bases, leaving 11 bases not matched to a gene. For the CDR3, the DNA is TGCAGCGAAGTGGGCGGGGGGGCTGGTGAGACCCAGTACTTC. Amino acids: CSEVGGGAGETQYF.

The V gene is TRBV19, the J gene TRBJ2-3; 7 bases match TRBD2. Germline values: CDR1 LNHDA, CDR2 SQIVND (reference sequence). The V segment lost 6 bases and the J segment 1 base; nucleotides outside the gene matches: 4. This CDR3 comprises 14 residues. The CDR3 reads CASRASGRTDTQYF. Here the CDR3 DNA reads TGTGCCAGTAGAGCTAGCGGCCGCACAGATACGCAGTATTTT.

The J gene is TRBJ2-1, the V gene TRBV7-9, with TRBD2 matching over 9 bases. The CDR3 spans 16 residues. Losses at the gene ends were 1 base for V and 6 bases for J; bases not matched to a gene: 7. CDR1 is SEHNR, CDR2 FQNEAQ, per germline (reference sequence). DNA of the CDR3: TGTGCCAGCAGCTTAGAGGTAGCGGGGGCGGGCAATGAGCAGTTCTTC. Protein product: CASSLEVAGAGNEQFF.

The J gene is TRBJ2-7, the V gene TRBV29-1; 7 nucleotides match TRBD2. Germline CDR1 SQVTM, CDR2 ANQGSEA. This CDR3 spans 12 amino acids. V shed 3 bases, J shed 2 bases, and the junction held 1 base outside the gene matches. The CDR3 sequence is CSVEGGTYEQYF. CDR3 bases: TGCAGCGTTGAGGGGGGGACCTACGAGCAGTACTTC.

This clone was counted a single time. The J gene is TRBJ2-7, the V gene TRBV9; 8 bases align to TRBD1. The CDR3 has 15 residues. V lost 4 bases to trimming and J lost 1 base; unmatched junction nucleotides: 7. CDR1 SGDLS and CDR2 YYNGEE come from the germline V gene. The CDR3 nucleotides are TGTGCCAGCAGCCCTCGGACAGGGAATTCCTACGAGCAGTACTTC. Its translation is CASSPRTGNSYEQYF.

The CDR3 DNA reads as TGTGCCAGCAGTCCCCGGACGGGACTGACTACCTCTGGGGCCAACGTCCTGACTTTC. Amino acid sequence: CASSPRTGLTTSGANVLTF. The chain is built from TRBV2 and TRBJ2-6, with a tentative D call TRBD2 (6 bases). CDR3 length: 19 amino acids. Trimming pared 5 bases from V and 0 bases from J, leaving 20 bases between. Germline V CDR1 and CDR2: SNHLY, FYNNEI. Supplemented by reference TRBV2 and TRBJ2-6, the full variable domain reads EPEVTQTPSHQVTQMGQEVILRCVPISNHLYFYWYRQILGQKVEFLVSFYNNEISEKSEIFDDQFSVERPDGSNFTLKIRSTKLEDSAMYFCASSPRTGLTTSGANVLTFGAGSRLTVL.

There are a few counts of this clone. The chain joins TRBV6-1 to TRBJ1-5; TRBD1 might be the D (5 bases). The CDR3 sequence is 11 residues long. Trimming stripped 8 bases from V and 9 bases from J, with 11 bases between. The V gene's germline CDR1 is MNHNS and CDR2 SASEGT. DNA for the CDR3: TGTGCCAGCGGGGGTCCAGGGCCCCAGCATTTT. It codes for CASGGPGPQHF.

J is TRBJ2-7 and V is TRBV7-6; D remains ambiguous. The CDR3 spans 17 residues. V was shortened by 1 base and J by 3 bases, with 19 bases between the two germline ends. Germline V gene data show CDR1 as SGHVS and CDR2 as FNYEAQ. The CDR3 DNA sequence: TGTGCCAGCAGCTTAGGGTCGGCTCATAGTTCCTACTACGAGCAGTACTTC. Amino acids: CASSLGSAHSSYYEQYF.

This rearrangement joins TRBV21-1 to TRBJ1-2. TRBV21-1 is given as a pseudogene. The CDR3 spans 8 residues. Written as DNA, the CDR3 is TGTGCCCGCCAAGGCTACACCTTC. It translates to CARQGYTF.